The 32 T cell receptor beta chains listed next were all sequenced from one sample in a study of blood T cell repertoires in COVID-19. This table comes from immunoSEQ multiplex PCR, and its TCRdb copy is limited to in-frame clones, with some not included. Among tens of thousands of clones listed, over 65% were seen once. The specimen was peripheral blood. The receptors stem from a woman in her 70s with acute or convalescent COVID-19.

The V gene is TRBV7-2, the J gene TRBJ1-5; D remains ambiguous. Germline values: CDR1 SGHTA, CDR2 FQGNSA. The CDR3 has 15 amino acids. Trimming shortened V by 1 base and J by 0 bases, and 7 bases separated the two germline ends. The CDR3 coding sequence is TGTGCCAGCAGCTTAGGAGGTAATAGCAATCAGCCCCAGCATTTT. This encodes CASSLGGNSNQPQHF.

The gene calls are TRBV5-5 and TRBJ2-1; 9 bases are a match to TRBD1. Per germline, CDR1 SGHKS and CDR2 YYEKEE (reference sequence). V was pared by 3 bases and J by 9 bases, with 13 bases of the junction left unmatched. The CDR3 spans 16 residues. The CDR3 bases are TGTGCCAGCAGCTCGACACTCGGGACAGGGCCTTCTGAGCAGTTCTTC. Protein product: CASSSTLGTGPSEQFF.

This chain joins TRBV7-8 and TRBJ2-2; possible D gene TRBD1, 7 bases. CDR1 and CDR2 from the germline V gene are SGHVS and FQNEAQ. The CDR3 contains 15 residues. V was shortened by 5 bases and J by 1 base, with 11 bases between the two germline ends. The CDR3 reads CASSGGGKNTGELFF. The CDR3, as DNA: TGTGCCAGCAGCGGAGGGGGCAAGAACACCGGGGAGCTGTTTTTT.

The chain couples TRBV7-9 to TRBJ1-3; D is possibly TRBD1 (6 bases). Trimming pared 6 bases from V and 4 bases from J, leaving 13 bases between. The CDR3 loop spans 14 amino acids. Germline assignment: CDR1 SEHNR and CDR2 FQNEAQ (reference sequence). The CDR3, as DNA: TGTGCCAGCAGTTTTACACAGGGCGGAAACACCATATATTTT. Translated, it gives CASSFTQGGNTIYF.

J is TRBJ1-1 and V is TRBV19; 7 positions agree with TRBD1. Trimming removed 7 bases from V and 7 bases from J; junction bases left unmatched: 9. Germline V gene data show CDR1 as LNHDA and CDR2 as SQIVND (reference sequence). The CDR3 length is 13 residues. CDR3 amino acids: CASIRTGYNEAFF. CDR3 coding DNA: TGTGCCAGTATTCGGACAGGCTATAATGAAGCTTTCTTT.

The chain links TRBV19 to TRBJ2-1, with TRBD2 identical over 9 bases. This CDR3 has 15 amino acids. After removal of 9 bases from V and 4 bases from J, the junction contained 10 bases not matched to a gene. Looked up from germline, CDR1 is LNHDA and CDR2 is SQIVND (reference sequence). CDR3 protein: CASHISGGLYNEQFF. The CDR3 bases are TGTGCCAGCCATATAAGCGGGGGGCTTTACAATGAGCAGTTCTTC.

This chain joins TRBV13 and TRBJ2-5, with 8 bases aligning to TRBD2. J was trimmed by 5 bases and V by 1 base; bases with no gene match: 9. This CDR3 has 16 residues. Germline values: CDR1 PRHDT, CDR2 FYEKMQ (reference sequence). The DNA for the CDR3 is TGTGCCAGCAGCTTAGTAAGCCGGGGGGGCCAGGAGACCCAGTACTTC. Its translation: CASSLVSRGGQETQYF.

The chain uses TRBV11-2 and TRBJ1-2, with 7 nucleotides matching TRBD1. The germline V gene has CDR1 SGHAT and CDR2 FQNNGV. The CDR3 length is 13 residues. The ends lost 5 bases at V and 8 bases at J; junction bases unmatched: 8. DNA of the CDR3: TGTGCCAGCAGCCTACAGGGGTCGGAGGGCTACACCTTC. Translated, it gives CASSLQGSEGYTF.

The chain carries TRBV6-6 and TRBJ1-2; D call uncertain. Germline CDR1 is MNHNY and CDR2 is SVGAGI (reference sequence). V lost 7 bases to trimming and J lost 5 bases, with 14 bases between them. This CDR3 region has 13 residues. CDR3 loop: CASTPGEEYGYTF. In nucleotides, the CDR3 is TGTGCCAGCACCCCGGGAGAGGAATATGGCTACACCTTC.

This chain uses TRBV28 with TRBJ2-4, with D hard to call. Germline values: CDR1 MDHEN, CDR2 SYDVKM. The CDR3 sequence is 13 residues long. The V end lost 6 bases, the J end lost 0 bases, and 6 bases lay between the germline ends. The CDR3 protein is CASSAVAKNIQYF. The CDR3 DNA reads TGTGCCAGCAGCGCGGTAGCCAAAAACATTCAGTACTTC.

The rearrangement uses TRBV7-7 and TRBJ2-1, with TRBD1 matching over 10 bases. The germline V gene encodes CDR1 SSHAT and CDR2 FNYEAQ (reference sequence). Unmatched junction bases numbered 5, after V lost 5 bases and J lost 4 bases. This CDR3 contains 15 residues. CDR3 sequence: CASSPGQGVYNEQFF. CDR3 bases: TGTGCCAGCAGCCCTGGACAGGGGGTATACAATGAGCAGTTCTTC.

The V and J genes are TRBV2 and TRBJ2-3, with TRBD2 matching 9 bases. This CDR3 is built from 15 residues. The germline CDR1 and CDR2 sequences are SNHLY and FYNNEI. V trimming: 5 bases; J trimming: 3 bases; junction bases outside the gene matches: 6. CDR3 DNA sequence: TGTGCCAGCAGTCCTAGCGGGATAGGGACAGATACGCAGTATTTT. It yields the protein CASSPSGIGTDTQYF.

In its sample, this clone was seen a few times. This chain uses TRBV4-2 with TRBJ1-3; D remains ambiguous. V shed 4 bases and J shed 2 bases, with 12 bases lying between them. This CDR3 comprises 15 residues. CDR1 and CDR2 (germline): LGHNA, YNFKEQ. The CDR3 here is CASSLSRAPGNTIYF. CDR3 sequence (DNA): TGTGCCAGCAGCCTTAGCCGAGCCCCTGGAAACACCATATATTTT.

The chain combines TRBV4-1 with TRBJ2-5, with a tentative D call TRBD2 (5 bases). CDR1 is MGHRA, CDR2 YSYEKL, per germline. Trimming stripped 5 bases from V and 10 bases from J, with 17 bases between. The CDR3 is made up of 13 amino acids. CDR3 sequence: CASSSGFEEVQYF. Written as DNA, the CDR3 is TGCGCCAGCAGCTCTGGGTTCGAGGAGGTCCAGTACTTC.

V gene TRBV5-1 combines with J gene TRBJ2-2, with D unclear. Germline assignment: CDR1 SGHRS and CDR2 YFSETQ. The CDR3 length is 12 residues. V was clipped by 5 bases and J by 4 bases, with 6 bases between them. CDR3 protein: CASRPGTGELFF. DNA of the CDR3: TGCGCCAGCAGGCCGGGCACCGGGGAGCTGTTTTTT.

The V call is TRBV7-4, the J call TRBJ1-2, with 9 positions matching TRBD1. The length of the CDR3 is 14 residues. CDR1 SGHVT and CDR2 SQSDAQ come from the germline V gene. V dropped 0 bases and J dropped 4; count of bases not matched to a gene: 0. This CDR3 is CASSLATGGYGYTF. CDR3 DNA: TGTGCCAGCAGCTTAGCGACAGGGGGCTATGGCTACACCTTC.

V and J are TRBV5-4 and TRBJ2-5, with D unresolved. There are 16 residues in the CDR3. V lost 1 base and J lost 1, with 14 bases in between. In germline, CDR1 is SGHNT, CDR2 YYREEE (reference sequence). The chain's CDR3 is CASSLSNGLGQETQYF. The CDR3 region has the DNA TGTGCCAGCAGCTTGTCGAACGGGTTGGGCCAAGAGACCCAGTACTTC.

The chain is built from TRBV19 and TRBJ2-5, with 8 positions matching TRBD2. The CDR3 is made up of 15 amino acids. J was trimmed by 1 base and V by 1 base; bases with no gene match: 2. Looked up from germline, CDR1 is LNHDA and CDR2 is SQIVND (reference sequence). The CDR3: CASSIGGGLQETQYF. In DNA form, the CDR3 reads TGTGCCAGTAGTATAGGCGGGGGGCTCCAAGAGACCCAGTACTTC.

The V and J genes are TRBV4-1 and TRBJ1-1; D is uncertain. Trimming cost V 1 base and J 8 bases, with 5 bases left between them. CDR1 and CDR2 from the germline V gene are MGHRA and YSYEKL. The CDR3 length is 11 residues. CDR3 nucleotides: TGCGCCAGCAGCCAAGGTATAGAAGCTTTCTTT. Amino acid sequence: CASSQGIEAFF.

The chain combines TRBV27 with TRBJ1-2; perhaps TRBD1 as D (6 bases). The CDR3 loop spans 15 amino acids. CDR1 is MNHEY and CDR2 is SMNVEV in the germline V gene (reference sequence). V shed 5 bases and J shed 4 bases, with 17 bases lying between them. CDR3 bases: TGTGCCAGCAGTGCCTCGGGGGGCTCATTCTATGGCTACACCTTC. It is translated as CASSASGGSFYGYTF.

CDR3 bases: TGTGCCAGCAGCTTGGGGCAGGGGGCTAGGTACACTGAAGCTTTCTTT. Protein product: CASSLGQGARYTEAFF. The chain is built from TRBV5-4 and TRBJ1-1; 8 bases align to TRBD1. Trimming took 0 bases from V and 3 from J; bases not matched to a gene: 7. Germline V gene sequence: CDR1 SGHNT, CDR2 YYREEE (reference sequence). This CDR3 spans 16 amino acids.

The chain has TRBV2 and TRBJ2-7, with TRBD1 as a possible D gene (5 bases). The CDR3 contains 15 residues. The germline V and J ends were trimmed by 8 bases and 0 bases, with 17 bases remaining between them. In germline, CDR1 is SNHLY, CDR2 FYNNEI. The CDR3 bases are TGTGCCAGCCCCGTCGAAGGGGTCGGCTCCTACGAGCAGTACGTC. It codes for CASPVEGVGSYEQYV.

The chain uses TRBV4-2 and TRBJ2-2; D is unclear. V was shortened by 0 bases and J by 0 bases, with 17 bases between the two germline ends. Germline V CDR1 and CDR2: LGHNA, YNFKEQ. The CDR3 loop spans 19 amino acids. The CDR3 sequence is CASSQDEIRGRANTGELFF. DNA of the CDR3: TGTGCCAGCAGCCAAGATGAGATCCGCGGCAGAGCGAACACCGGGGAGCTGTTTTTT.

CDR3 nucleotide sequence: TGTGCCAGCAGCTTGCTCACAGGGTTGGGTTCACCCCTCCACTTT. It is translated as CASSLLTGLGSPLHF. The chain combines TRBV5-8 with TRBJ1-6; the D gene is possibly TRBD1 (6 bases). This CDR3 is built from 15 residues. The V gene's germline CDR1 is SGHTS and CDR2 YDEGEE. V lost 1 base and J lost 9, with 14 bases in between.

The genes are TRBV6-4 and TRBJ2-2; a possible D gene is TRBD1 (5 bases). This CDR3 has 18 amino acids. CDR1 and CDR2 (germline): MRHNA, SNTAGT. Between the trimmed V and J ends, which lost 0 bases and 2 bases, there was a span of 16 bases. CDR3 sequence (DNA): TGTGCCAGCAGTGACTCGAGGCCGACAGCTAATAACACCGGGGAGCTGTTTTTT. Protein product: CASSDSRPTANNTGELFF.

This clone was recorded only once. This sequence joins TRBV2 and TRBJ2-1; D remains ambiguous. The CDR3 is made up of 11 amino acids. Germline CDR1 and CDR2: SNHLY and FYNNEI. The V end lost 7 bases, the J end lost 7 bases, and 8 bases lay between the germline ends. CDR3 sequence: CASTGWNEQFF. The DNA of the CDR3 is TGTGCCAGCACCGGGTGGAATGAGCAGTTCTTC.

The chain recombines TRBV3-1 (or the pseudogene TRBV3-2) with TRBJ1-6, with TRBD1 matching 7 bases. Germline-derived CDR1 and CDR2 are LGHDT and YNNKEL (reference sequence). CDR3 length: 15 amino acids. After removal of 1 base from V and 6 bases from J, the junction contained 3 bases not matched to a gene. The CDR3 sequence is CASSQGQGLNSPLHF. For the CDR3, the DNA is TGTGCCAGCAGCCAAGGACAGGGCCTTAATTCACCCCTCCACTTT.

The chain recombines TRBV6-6 with TRBJ2-1; 8 bases are a match to TRBD2. The CDR3 length is 16 residues. In germline, CDR1 is MNHNY, CDR2 SVGAGI (reference sequence). Losses at the gene ends were 5 bases for V and 4 bases for J; bases not matched to a gene: 10. CDR3 sequence (DNA): TGTGCCAGCAGTAAGGAGCGGGAGCCCACATACAATGAGCAGTTCTTC. Translation: CASSKEREPTYNEQFF.

This clone has just a few counts. The J gene is TRBJ2-1, the V gene TRBV10-3, with 9 bases fitting TRBD2. This CDR3 region has 16 residues. With V trimmed by 7 bases and J by 6 bases, 13 bases remained unmatched. Germline V CDR1 and CDR2: ENHRY, SYGVKD. As DNA, the CDR3 is TGTGCCATCAAGGAAGCGGGAGGAGGGGGTGGCAATGAGCAGTTCTTC. The encoded protein is CAIKEAGGGGGNEQFF.

The chain recombines TRBV19 with TRBJ2-3, with 16 bases identical to TRBD2. V shed 6 bases and J 6 bases; nucleotides not matched to a gene: 3. CDR1 is LNHDA, CDR2 SQIVND, per germline (reference sequence). This CDR3 is built from 15 residues. The CDR3 DNA sequence: TGTGCCAGTAGCCAGGGACTAGCGGGAGGGGATACGCAGTATTTT. Translated, it gives CASSQGLAGGDTQYF.

This CDR3 is CSVGDRTNTEAFF. The CDR3 region has the DNA TGCAGCGTTGGTGACAGAACGAACACTGAAGCTTTCTTT. V and J are TRBV29-1 and TRBJ1-1, with TRBD1 as a possible D gene (5 bases). The CDR3 is 13 amino acids. From germline, CDR1 is SQVTM and CDR2 ANQGSEA. V lost 4 bases and J 1 base, leaving 10 bases between the germline ends.

The genes are TRBV11-2 and TRBJ2-1, with D perhaps matching TRBD2 (5 bases). Germline values: CDR1 SGHAT, CDR2 FQNNGV. V was clipped by 1 base and J by 8 bases, with 24 bases between them. This CDR3 is 18 amino acids long. The CDR3 loop reads CASSLGHYSVRRGDEQFF. As DNA, the CDR3 is TGTGCCAGCAGCTTAGGGCACTATAGCGTCCGCCGAGGCGATGAGCAGTTCTTC.